This T cell receptor beta chain is drawn from a study of blood T cell repertoires in COVID-19. Sequencing was performed with immunoSEQ multiplex PCR; in TCRdb, only in-frame clones are kept and a portion is missing. The data contain some 65,000 clones, 86% of them singletons. The germline gives CDR1 ENHRY, CDR2 SYGVKD. This CDR3 has 15 amino acids. Trimming cost V 3 bases and J 3 bases, with 11 bases left between them. This chain links TRBV10-3 with TRBJ1-4; maybe TRBD1 (5 bases). This receptor was taken from a man aged 40-49 years with COVID-19, enrolled during active disease. The sample consisted of peripheral blood. The CDR3 here is CAISDQGGSNEKLFF. The CDR3 DNA reads as TGTGCCATCAGTGACCAGGGAGGGTCTAATGAAAAACTGTTTTTT.